These 17 T cell receptor beta chains share one sample of origin, sequenced in a study of T cell changes during pregnancy in multiple sclerosis. Assay: immunoSEQ multiplex PCR; the TCRdb copy retains only in-frame clones and omits some. The data show about 40,000 clones, approximately 94% seen once. Material: peripheral blood, obtained in the third trimester of pregnancy. These receptors originate from a female donor with multiple sclerosis, enrolled in a pregnancy study.

This clone has only one observation. The rearrangement links TRBV5-6 to TRBJ2-5, with 9 nucleotides matching TRBD1. CDR1 is SGHDT and CDR2 is YYEEEE in the germline V gene. V was clipped by 0 bases and J by 4 bases; unmatched bases: 4. CDR3 length: 15 amino acids. CDR3 amino acids: CASSLVTGGTETQYF. CDR3 bases: TGTGCCAGCAGCTTGGTGACAGGGGGGACAGAGACCCAGTACTTC.

This clone was seen only a few times. CDR3 coding DNA: TGTGCCAGCAGTCCAGGAACGCTTGGCCAAAGCGAGCAGTACTTC. Translating gives CASSPGTLGQSEQYF. J is TRBJ2-7 and V is TRBV9; D is unclear. Trimming cost V 5 bases and J 6 bases, with 21 bases left between them. Germline V CDR1 and CDR2: SGDLS, YYNGEE. CDR3 length: 15 amino acids.

The genes are TRBV7-9 and TRBJ2-3; maybe TRBD1 (5 bases). V lost 5 bases and J 2 bases, leaving 14 bases between the germline ends. The CDR3 totals 15 residues. Germline assignment: CDR1 SEHNR and CDR2 FQNEAQ (reference sequence). In DNA, the CDR3 is TGTGCCAGCAGCGCGATAACAGGTGCCACAGATACGCAGTATTTT. Its translation: CASSAITGATDTQYF.

This rearrangement joins TRBV19 to TRBJ1-5, with 8 bases identical to TRBD1. V shed 5 bases, J shed 7 bases, and the junction held 7 bases outside the gene matches. The germline V gene encodes CDR1 LNHDA and CDR2 SQIVND (reference sequence). The CDR3 has 14 residues. The chain's CDR3 is CASSLQGDSQPQHF. The CDR3 DNA follows: TGTGCCAGTAGTCTACAGGGGGATAGCCAGCCCCAGCATTTT. Full variable domain (outside the CDR3, taken from reference TRBV19 and TRBJ1-5): DGGITQSPKYLFRKEGQNVTLSCEQNLNHDAMYWYRQDPGQGLRLIYYSQIVNDFQKGDIAEGYSVSREKKESFPLTVTSAQKNPTAFYLCASSLQGDSQPQHFGDGTRLSIL.

V is TRBV7-3 and J is TRBJ1-5, with 7 nucleotides matching TRBD1. The germline CDR1 and CDR2 sequences are SGHTA and FQGTGA. V trimming: 5 bases; J trimming: 5 bases; junction bases outside the gene matches: 3. CDR3 length: 13 amino acids. DNA of the CDR3: TGTGCCAGCAGCGCGGACAGGTATCAGCCCCAGCATTTT. Residues: CASSADRYQPQHF.

The gene calls are TRBV15 and TRBJ2-5; TRBD2 matches at 9 bases. This CDR3 comprises 15 residues. V was clipped by 4 bases and J by 4 bases; unmatched bases: 7. The V gene's germline CDR1 is LNHNV and CDR2 YYDKDF (reference sequence). CDR3 nucleotides: TGTGCCACCAGCACCGGTAGCGGGAGCGGAGAGACCCAGTACTTC. As protein: CATSTGSGSGETQYF.

This sequence joins TRBV5-5 and TRBJ1-6; 7 bases agree with TRBD1. V was clipped by 3 bases and J by 8 bases; unmatched bases: 8. Germline CDR1 SGHKS, CDR2 YYEKEE (reference sequence). The CDR3 extends over 15 amino acids. DNA for the CDR3: TGTGCCAGCAGCTGGACAGGAGCCGGTCATTCACCCCTCCACTTT. Its translation: CASSWTGAGHSPLHF. The entire variable domain, with the rest obtained from reference TRBV5-5 and TRBJ1-6, is as follows: DAGVTQSPTHLIKTRGQQVTLRCSPISGHKSVSWYQQVLGQGPQFIFQYYEKEERGRGNFPDRFSARQFPNYSSELNVNALLLGDSALYLCASSWTGAGHSPLHFGNGTRLTVT.

J is TRBJ2-7 and V is TRBV5-1; 16 bases fit TRBD2. V gave up 0 bases and J gave up 7 bases; unmatched junction bases: 4. The germline V gene encodes CDR1 SGHRS and CDR2 YFSETQ. CDR3 length: 16 amino acids. Here the CDR3 reads CASSLGGLAGGREQYF. For the CDR3, the DNA is TGCGCCAGCAGCTTGGGGGGACTAGCGGGAGGGCGAGAGCAGTACTTC.

V usage is TRBV18 and J usage is TRBJ1-4, with unresolved D. This CDR3 is built from 15 residues. The germline gives CDR1 KGHSH, CDR2 LQKENI. The V gene lost 6 bases and the J gene lost 3 bases, with 14 bases spanning the gap. CDR3 sequence: CASSRHGEPNEKLFF. For the CDR3, the DNA is TGTGCCAGCTCGCGTCACGGGGAACCTAATGAAAAACTGTTTTTT.

V usage is TRBV28 and J usage is TRBJ2-1; the D gene is possibly TRBD1 (6 bases). The CDR3 loop spans 15 amino acids. V shed 3 bases and J shed 8 bases, with 17 bases lying between them. Germline V lookup: CDR1 MDHEN, CDR2 SYDVKM. As DNA, the CDR3 is TGTGCCAGCAGTTTGGAGGACAGCGAATTCTATGAGCAGTTCTTC. Translated, it gives CASSLEDSEFYEQFF.

This clone was seen just once. The V and J genes are TRBV30 and TRBJ1-2; 8 bases are a match to TRBD1. The CDR3 runs to 17 residues. Germline loops: CDR1 GTSNPN, CDR2 SVGIG (reference sequence). V shed 0 bases, J shed 0 bases, and the junction held 9 bases outside the gene matches. CDR3 DNA: TGTGCCTGGAGTGTACCTTGGGGGACAGGCGCTAACTATGGCTACACCTTC. This encodes CAWSVPWGTGANYGYTF.

The chain combines TRBV9 with TRBJ1-5; D perhaps matches TRBD1 (6 bases). From germline, CDR1 is SGDLS and CDR2 YYNGEE. Trimming stripped 3 bases from V and 0 bases from J, with 10 bases between. This CDR3 spans 15 amino acids. CDR3 region: CASSAGQNSNQPQHF. CDR3 DNA: TGTGCCAGCAGCGCTGGACAGAATAGCAATCAGCCCCAGCATTTT.

The chain joins TRBV4-1 to TRBJ1-2; 7 bases line up with TRBD1. V was pared by 0 bases and J by 6 bases, with 16 bases of the junction left unmatched. The CDR3 spans 18 residues. Looked up from germline, CDR1 is MGHRA and CDR2 is YSYEKL. The CDR3 DNA follows: TGCGCCAGCAGCCAAGATCAACAGCCGCAGGGGGGCATGGATGGCTACACCTTC. Its protein product is CASSQDQQPQGGMDGYTF.

The chain couples TRBV4-2 to TRBJ2-7, with 7 bases identical to TRBD1. CDR1 LGHNA and CDR2 YNFKEQ come from the germline V gene. V was pared by 1 base and J by 0 bases, with 3 bases of the junction left unmatched. The length of the CDR3 is 15 residues. In DNA form, the CDR3 reads TGTGCCAGCAGCCAAGGACAGGGAAGCTCCTACGAGCAGTACTTC. Protein product: CASSQGQGSSYEQYF.

This clone was seen just once. This chain links TRBV10-2 with TRBJ2-2, with D possibly matching TRBD2 (5 bases). Trimming removed 6 bases at V and 4 bases at J, with 15 bases between. The germline V gene encodes CDR1 WSHSY and CDR2 SAAADI. The CDR3 consists of 15 residues. In DNA form, the CDR3 reads TGCGCCAGCAGCCGGACGGACTTTGGCACCGGGGAGCTGTTTTTT. This sequence encodes CASSRTDFGTGELFF.

The J gene is TRBJ1-3, the V gene TRBV5-1, with a weak D call TRBD1 (6 bases). CDR1 and CDR2 (germline): SGHRS, YFSETQ. The ends were cut back, 0 bases at V and 4 bases at J, with 14 bases in the middle. The CDR3 has 16 residues. CDR3 in DNA: TGCGCCAGCAGCTTGGACTCTGGGGGGGGCGGAAACACCATATATTTT. Protein: CASSLDSGGGGNTIYF.

The V gene is TRBV7-8, the J gene TRBJ2-5, with 7 positions matching TRBD2. The V gene's germline CDR1 is SGHVS and CDR2 FQNEAQ. Trimming cost V 5 bases and J 3 bases; bases outside gene matches: 9. The CDR3 covers 15 residues. The CDR3 region has the DNA TGTGCCAGCAGCCCCTCCCTAGCGGTAAAAGAGACCCAGTACTTC. Protein: CASSPSLAVKETQYF.